Following are 2 T cell receptor beta chains from one sample sequenced in a study of blood T cell repertoires in COVID-19. Assay: immunoSEQ multiplex PCR; the TCRdb copy retains only in-frame clones and omits some. The sample lists 310,000 or so clones; over 80% were seen once. Specimen: PBMCs or T cells enriched from blood (not recorded which). The receptors come from a woman aged 18-29 years who had recovered from COVID-19.

The chain combines TRBV11-2 with TRBJ2-3, with a possible D match to TRBD2 (7 bases). Germline V gene lookup returns CDR1 SGHAT and CDR2 FQNNGV. This CDR3 is 18 amino acids long. Trimming cost V 0 bases and J 5 bases, with 21 bases left between them. Written as DNA, the CDR3 is TGTGCCAGCAGCTTAGACACCATAGAGGGGGGGCCAAGAGATACGCAGTATTTT. Its protein is CASSLDTIEGGPRDTQYF.

This clone occurred once. The chain joins TRBV27 to TRBJ2-1; 8 nucleotides line up with TRBD2. The V gene's germline CDR1 is MNHEY and CDR2 SMNVEV (reference sequence). The CDR3 covers 17 residues. V shed 9 bases and J 4 bases; nucleotides not matched to a gene: 17. DNA for the CDR3: TGTGCCAGTGGTTTTCGCTCGGGGGGGATTTCATACAATGAGCAGTTCTTC. Translation: CASGFRSGGISYNEQFF.